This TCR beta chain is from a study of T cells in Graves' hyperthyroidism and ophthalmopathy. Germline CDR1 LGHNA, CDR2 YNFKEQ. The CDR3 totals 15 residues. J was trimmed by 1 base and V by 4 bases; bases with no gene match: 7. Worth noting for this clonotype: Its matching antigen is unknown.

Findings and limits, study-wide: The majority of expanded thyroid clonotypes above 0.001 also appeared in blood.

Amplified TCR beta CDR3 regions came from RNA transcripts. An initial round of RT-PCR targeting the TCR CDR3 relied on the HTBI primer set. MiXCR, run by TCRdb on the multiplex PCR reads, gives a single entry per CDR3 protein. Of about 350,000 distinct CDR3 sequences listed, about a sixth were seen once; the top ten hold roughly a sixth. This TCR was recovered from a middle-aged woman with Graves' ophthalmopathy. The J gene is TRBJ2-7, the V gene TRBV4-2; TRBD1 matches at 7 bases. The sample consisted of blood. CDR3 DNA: TGTGCCAGCAGCCCAACATGGGGACAGTCCTACGAGCAGTACTTC. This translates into CASSPTWGQSYEQYF.